Shown below are 17 T cell receptor beta chains from a single sample sequenced in a study of relationships among human T cell subsets. TCR alpha and beta CDR3s were amplified from mRNA by semiquantitative ARM-PCR. In ARM-PCR, communal superprimers followed tagged nested gene-specific primers for exponential amplification. TCRdb recomputed calls from the multiplex PCR reads with MiXCR, one row per CDR3 protein. The data show 7,000 to 9,500 distinct CDR3 sequences, about 70% seen once. From pooled CD4+ and CD8+ T cells, anti-CD45RA microbeads isolated naive plus transitional cells. Sequenced input: naive and transitional (CD45RA+) T cells sorted from blood. Every receptor here comes from a man aged 35 to 55 in good health.

The chain uses TRBV10-3 and TRBJ2-5; 9 bases line up with TRBD2. The J segment lost 5 bases and the V segment lost 4 bases, leaving 8 bases of the junction unmatched. The CDR3 length is 15 residues. The germline V gene has CDR1 ENHRY and CDR2 SYGVKD. This chain's CDR3 is CAISAPGLAYETQYF. In DNA, the CDR3 is TGTGCCATCAGTGCCCCGGGACTAGCATACGAGACCCAGTACTTC.

The chain links TRBV4-1 to TRBJ1-1; 8 bases are shared with TRBD1. The CDR3 contains 14 residues. The ends lost 2 bases at V and 4 bases at J; junction bases unmatched: 3. The germline CDR1 and CDR2 sequences are MGHRA and YSYEKL. The CDR3 DNA reads TGCGCCAGCAGCCAATTTCAGGGGGCCACTGAAGCTTTCTTT. This encodes CASSQFQGATEAFF.

The rearrangement uses TRBV18 and TRBJ1-1; D gene unclear. CDR3 size: 13 residues. The germline V gene encodes CDR1 KGHSH and CDR2 LQKENI. Trimming left V 4 bases short and J 1 base short, with 7 bases between. The CDR3 DNA is TGTGCCAGCTCACGGGAACAGAACACTGAAGCTTTCTTT. Translation: CASSREQNTEAFF. Filled out from reference TRBV18 and TRBJ1-1, the complete variable domain reads NAGVMQNPRHLVRRRGQEARLRCSPMKGHSHVYWYRQLPEEGLKFMVYLQKENIIDESGMPKERFSAEFPKEGPSILRIQQVVRGDSAAYFCASSREQNTEAFFGQGTRLTVV.

The V call is TRBV27, the J call TRBJ2-7, with D possibly called TRBD1 or TRBD2 (5 bases each). Trimming stripped 4 bases from V and 4 bases from J, with 8 bases between. CDR1 is MNHEY and CDR2 is SMNVEV in the germline V gene (reference sequence). This CDR3 spans 12 amino acids. The DNA of the CDR3 is TGTGCCAGCAGTTCCGGGACGTACGAGCAGTACTTC. Its protein product is CASSSGTYEQYF.

J is TRBJ2-1 and V is TRBV19; perhaps TRBD2 as D (6 bases). Between the trimmed V and J ends, which lost 3 bases and 1 base, there was a span of 16 bases. This CDR3 spans 17 amino acids. Germline V gene sequence: CDR1 LNHDA, CDR2 SQIVND (reference sequence). The CDR3, as DNA: TGTGCCAGTAGTATCATTAGGGGAGGACGGTCCTACAATGAGCAGTTCTTC. Translation gives CASSIIRGGRSYNEQFF.

The chain employs TRBV11-2 and TRBJ2-3; 9 nucleotides match TRBD2. The ends lost 4 bases at V and 0 bases at J; junction bases unmatched: 5. The germline V gene encodes CDR1 SGHAT and CDR2 FQNNGV. The CDR3 loop spans 16 amino acids. Here the CDR3 reads CASSSTSGHSTDTQYF. In DNA, the CDR3 is TGTGCCAGCAGCTCAACTAGCGGGCATAGCACAGATACGCAGTATTTT.

The sample holds one count of this clonotype. The genes are TRBV27 and TRBJ2-7; 8 positions agree with TRBD1. The CDR3 contains 14 residues. Germline V lookup: CDR1 MNHEY, CDR2 SMNVEV (reference sequence). J was trimmed by 6 bases and V by 5 bases; bases with no gene match: 9. The CDR3 sequence: CASSIRQGSGEQYF. Written as DNA, the CDR3 is TGTGCCAGCAGTATCAGACAGGGGTCAGGCGAGCAGTACTTC.

This chain joins TRBV5-4 and TRBJ2-1; 12 bases map to TRBD2. Looked up from germline, CDR1 is SGHNT and CDR2 is YYREEE (reference sequence). The ends lost 2 bases at V and 7 bases at J; junction bases unmatched: 4. The CDR3 length is 15 residues. CDR3 in DNA: TGTGCCAGCAGCTTACTAGCGGGGGGCAGGAATGAGCAGTTCTTC. Translation: CASSLLAGGRNEQFF.

The V gene is TRBV27, the J gene TRBJ2-7; D is uncertain. CDR1 MNHEY and CDR2 SMNVEV come from the germline V gene (reference sequence). The V end lost 3 bases, the J end lost 1 base, and 7 bases lay between the germline ends. CDR3 size: 13 residues. CDR3 nucleotide sequence: TGTGCCAGCAGTTTGGTGGGATCCTACGAGCAGTACTTC. Its translation: CASSLVGSYEQYF.

The chain links TRBV19 to TRBJ2-5, with 11 bases that match TRBD1. V was pared by 3 bases and J by 6 bases, with 6 bases of the junction left unmatched. The germline gives CDR1 LNHDA, CDR2 SQIVND (reference sequence). This CDR3 is 15 amino acids long. The CDR3 sequence: CASSMDRGQVKTQYF. The CDR3 nucleotides read TGTGCCAGTAGTATGGACAGGGGGCAGGTAAAGACCCAGTACTTC. The full variable domain, its missing parts supplied by reference TRBV19 and TRBJ2-5, is DGGITQSPKYLFRKEGQNVTLSCEQNLNHDAMYWYRQDPGQGLRLIYYSQIVNDFQKGDIAEGYSVSREKKESFPLTVTSAQKNPTAFYLCASSMDRGQVKTQYFGPGTRLLVL.

This clonotype was observed a few times. The chain carries TRBV10-3 and TRBJ1-2; tentatively, D is TRBD1 (6 bases). Germline loops: CDR1 ENHRY, CDR2 SYGVKD. CDR3 length equals 14 residues. V was cut by 4 bases and J by 6 bases, with 15 bases left in between. The CDR3 region is CAISATGGADGYTF. CDR3 nucleotides: TGTGCCATCAGTGCCACCGGGGGGGCAGATGGCTACACCTTC.

The genes are TRBV28 and TRBJ2-7; D gene ambiguous. The germline V gene has CDR1 MDHEN and CDR2 SYDVKM. The CDR3 consists of 13 residues. Between the trimmed V and J ends, which lost 6 bases and 0 bases, there was a span of 9 bases. CDR3 amino acids: CASSTTASYEQYF. The CDR3 DNA reads TGTGCCAGCAGCACTACAGCCTCCTACGAGCAGTACTTC.

V gene TRBV14 combines with J gene TRBJ2-1; tentative D call: TRBD2 (6 bases). V lost 2 bases, J lost 5 bases, and 16 bases lay in between. The germline CDR1 and CDR2 sequences are SGHDN and FVKESK. The CDR3 covers 16 residues. Here the CDR3 DNA reads TGTGCCAGCAGCCAACGGGAGTTAATAATTGACAATGAGCAGTTCTTC. It is translated as CASSQRELIIDNEQFF. The entire variable domain, with the rest obtained from reference TRBV14 and TRBJ2-1, is as follows: EAGVTQFPSHSVIEKGQTVTLRCDPISGHDNLYWYRRVMGKEIKFLLHFVKESKQDESGMPNNRFLAERTGGTYSTLKVQPAELEDSGVYFCASSQRELIIDNEQFFGPGTRLTVL.

This clonotype was observed a few times. The chain couples TRBV6-2 or TRBV6-3 to TRBJ2-3; 7 positions match TRBD2. V shed 4 bases, J shed 6 bases, and the junction held 1 base outside the gene matches. The CDR3 is 12 amino acids. Per germline, CDR1 MNHEY and CDR2 SVGEGT. Here the CDR3 reads CASSFGGDTQYF. In nucleotides, the CDR3 is TGTGCCAGCAGTTTCGGGGGGGATACGCAGTATTTT.

A word on this clonotype: The missing conserved phenylalanine or tryptophan at the end of this CDR3 makes a read error likely. The DNA is left out, because the CDR3 cannot be placed on it with certainty; the CDR3 is given as TCRdb lists it. V and J are TRBV15 and TRBJ2-3; TRBD1, the table's D call, lacks a check against the DNA. From its first to its last residue, the CDR3 has 13 amino acids. Germline V gene lookup returns CDR1 LNHNV and CDR2 YYDKDF (reference sequence). The CDR3 reads CATSREVGGHLIL.

The chain joins TRBV19 to TRBJ2-7; D ambiguous. CDR3 length: 15 residues. CDR1 LNHDA and CDR2 SQIVND come from the germline V gene (reference sequence). Trimming took off 0 bases at V and 0 bases at J, with 9 bases between the two ends. Written as DNA, the CDR3 is TGTGCCAGTAGTATAGATGCGTTCAACTCCTACGAGCAGTACTTC. As protein: CASSIDAFNSYEQYF.

This clonotype was seen more than once but under ten times. V is TRBV7-6 and J is TRBJ2-2; the match to TRBD2 covers 10 bases. The CDR3 contains 19 residues. The germline V gene encodes CDR1 SGHVS and CDR2 FNYEAQ. V gave up 1 base and J gave up 0 bases; unmatched junction bases: 8. CDR3 bases: TGTGCCAGCAGCTTAGGGCTGGGGGGACTAGCGACGAACACCGGGGAGCTGTTTTTT. Protein product: CASSLGLGGLATNTGELFF.